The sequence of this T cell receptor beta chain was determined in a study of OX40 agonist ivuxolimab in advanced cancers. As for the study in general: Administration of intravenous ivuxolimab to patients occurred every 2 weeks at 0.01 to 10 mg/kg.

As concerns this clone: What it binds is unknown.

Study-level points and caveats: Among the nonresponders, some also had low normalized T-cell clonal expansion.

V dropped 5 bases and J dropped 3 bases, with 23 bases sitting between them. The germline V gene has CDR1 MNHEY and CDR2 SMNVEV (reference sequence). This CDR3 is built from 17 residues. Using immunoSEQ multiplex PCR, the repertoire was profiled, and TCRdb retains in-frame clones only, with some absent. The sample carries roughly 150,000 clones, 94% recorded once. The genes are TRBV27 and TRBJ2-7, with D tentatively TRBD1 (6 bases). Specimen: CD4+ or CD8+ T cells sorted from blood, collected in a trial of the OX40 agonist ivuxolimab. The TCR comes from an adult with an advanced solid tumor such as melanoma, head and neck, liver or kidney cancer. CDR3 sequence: CASSPRLGQNGNYEQYF. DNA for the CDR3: TGTGCCAGCAGTCCCCGGCTAGGACAGAATGGGAACTACGAGCAGTACTTC.